What follows describes a single TCR beta chain. The antigen remains unidentified. Germline lookup yields CDR1 SGDLS and CDR2 YYNGEE. The CDR3 extends over 14 amino acids. The V end lost 2 bases, the J end lost 5 bases, and 11 bases lay between the germline ends. The record originates from a study of cytomegalovirus exposure and HLA in healthy donors. Study results and caveats: Researchers counted around 180 TCR beta chains as cytomegalovirus-associated. Most TCR sequences were rare, but some public TCRs occurred in many donors. The classifier was said to identify cytomegalovirus status with high specificity and sensitivity.

Profiling relied on immunoSEQ multiplex PCR, and the TCRdb table lists in-frame clones only, not all of them. The sample lists around 240,000 clones, nearly 90% seen once, with 0.37% in the top ten. The donors were part of the validation cohort, which consisted of under 150 subjects and was separate from the first cohort of around 620 subjects. Sequencing input: PBMCs. This TCR was recovered from a woman younger than 30 in good health and CMV-seronegative. The genes are TRBV9 and TRBJ2-1, with D unresolved. This CDR3 is CASSVGGRNNEQFF. As DNA, the CDR3 is TGTGCCAGCAGCGTTGGCGGTAGAAACAATGAGCAGTTCTTC.